These T cell receptor beta chains were read from a single sample in a study of CD8+ T cells in alopecia areata. Clones were sequenced by immunoSEQ multiplex PCR, and TCRdb holds only the in-frame ones, with some missing. The repertoire consists of roughly 150,000 clones, with around half occurring once and the leading ten covering roughly 19%. The source material was CD8+ T cells sorted from blood, sampled at week 0. The receptors stem from a human donor with alopecia areata. Each CDR3 is given with its conserved first and last residue. A D gene is named only where the DNA matches it firmly. For some rows the clone size is stated as once, few or many, or as a class when expanded; others skip it.

>-|TRBV2|TRBJ2-7|-|12
CAVQTGAYEQYF
TGTGCCGTACAGACAGGAGCCTACGAGCAGTACTTC
>-|TRBV5-1|TRBJ1-1|few|13
CASSYTVNTEAFF
TGCGCCAGCAGCTATACGGTGAACACTGAAGCTTTCTTT
>-|TRBV4-1|TRBJ2-2|-|15
CASSQDPENTGELFF
TGCGCCAGCAGCCAAGATCCTGAGAACACCGGGGAGCTGTTTTTT
>-|TRBV29-1|TRBJ1-1|-|16
CSVPGSLEQGLPEAFF
TGCAGCGTTCCCGGATCCCTCGAACAGGGATTACCTGAAGCTTTCTTT
>-|TRBV5-6|TRBJ1-5|-|15
CASSRGGFGNQPQHF
TGTGCCAGCAGTCGCGGGGGGTTTGGCAATCAGCCCCAGCATTTT
>TRBD1|TRBV25-1|TRBJ2-1|-|17
CASSDQVGTGGRDEQFF
TGTGCCAGCAGTGACCAGGTTGGGACAGGGGGCAGGGATGAGCAGTTCTTC
>-|TRBV7-9|TRBJ2-1|-|15
CASSLVQTTYNEQFF
TGTGCCAGCAGCTTAGTTCAGACCACCTACAATGAGCAGTTCTTC
>-|TRBV30|TRBJ2-3|few|15
CAWSGRMAGTDTQYF
TGTGCCTGGAGTGGGAGGATGGCTGGAACAGATACGCAGTATTTT
>TRBD1|TRBV10-3|TRBJ1-2|-|18
CAISDPAGTGLESYGYTF
TGTGCCATCAGTGACCCAGCCGGGACAGGGCTGGAGTCCTATGGCTACACCTTC
>-|TRBV9|TRBJ1-1|-|14
CASSVATGNTEAFF
TGTGCCAGCAGCGTAGCTACAGGGAACACTGAAGCTTTCTTT
>-|TRBV23-1|TRBJ2-7|-|15
CASSQSSTPRNEQYF
TGCGCCAGCAGTCAATCAAGCACCCCCCGAAACGAGCAGTACTTC
>-|TRBV29-1|TRBJ2-7|few|11
CSARYGDEQYF
TGCAGCGCAAGGTACGGTGACGAGCAGTACTTC
>TRBD1|TRBV29-1|TRBJ1-2|-|14
CSVIGRGGVYGYTF
TGCAGCGTAATTGGCCGAGGGGGCGTCTATGGCTACACCTTC
>-|TRBV9|TRBJ2-2|-|15
CASSVDGAYTGELFF
TGTGCCAGCAGCGTAGACGGGGCGTACACCGGGGAGCTGTTTTTT
>-|TRBV6-4|TRBJ2-2|-|13
CASSDSEAGELFF
TGTGCCAGCAGTGACTCCGAGGCCGGGGAGCTGTTTTTT
>-|TRBV27|TRBJ2-3|-|15
CASSDSSGATDTQYF
TGTGCCAGCAGTGACTCCTCAGGGGCCACAGATACGCAGTATTTT
>-|TRBV30|TRBJ1-2|-|14
CAWSSGGAGDGYTF
TGTGCCTGGAGTTCTGGGGGCGCCGGTGATGGCTACACCTTC
>TRBD1|TRBV7-9|TRBJ2-7|-|17
CASSSTNHRGLTYEQYF
TGTGCCAGCAGCTCGACCAACCACAGGGGGTTGACCTACGAGCAGTACTTC
>-|TRBV5-1|TRBJ1-1|few|14
CASSPWTGGTEAFF
TGCGCCAGCAGCCCCTGGACGGGGGGCACTGAAGCTTTCTTT
>-|TRBV29-1|TRBJ1-2|-|12
CSVEGWGDGYTF
TGCAGCGTTGAAGGATGGGGGGATGGCTACACCTTC
>-|TRBV6-5|TRBJ2-7|-|12
CASSTQGYEQYF
TGTGCCAGCAGTACACAGGGCTACGAGCAGTACTTC
>-|TRBV29-1|TRBJ2-1|-|15
CSVDLRGSSYNEQFF
TGCAGCGTTGATCTACGGGGAAGCTCCTACAATGAGCAGTTCTTC
>-|TRBV27|TRBJ2-1|-|14
CASSLTSRGPEQFF
TGTGCCAGCAGTTTAACTTCTAGGGGACCTGAGCAGTTCTTC
>TRBD1|TRBV25-1|TRBJ2-7|-|12
CACSGTAPEQYF
TGTGCCTGCTCCGGGACAGCTCCCGAGCAGTACTTC
>-|TRBV4-3|TRBJ2-1|few|15
CASSLSLGWNNEQFF
TGCGCCAGCAGCCTAAGTCTGGGCTGGAACAATGAGCAGTTCTTC
>-|TRBV9|TRBJ1-2|-|15
CASSVEKRGNWGYTF
TGTGCCAGCAGCGTAGAGAAAAGGGGAAACTGGGGCTACACCTTC
>-|TRBV29-1|TRBJ2-6|-|15
CSVETVLSGANVLTF
TGCAGCGTCGAGACAGTGCTCTCTGGGGCCAACGTCCTGACTTTC
>-|TRBV7-8|TRBJ2-7|few|13
CASSSSDGYEQYF
TGTGCCAGCAGCTCTTCGGACGGCTACGAGCAGTACTTC
>-|TRBV11-2|TRBJ2-5|-|16
CASSLAGLASRETQYF
TGTGCCAGCAGCTTAGCGGGGCTAGCCTCAAGGGAGACCCAGTACTTC
>TRBD1|TRBV15|TRBJ2-2|-|16
CATSRTTGRENGELFF
TGTGCCACCAGCAGGACGACAGGGAGAGAGAACGGGGAGCTGTTTTTT
>-|TRBV4-1|TRBJ2-7|few|13
CASSQDADYEQYF
TGCGCCAGCAGCCAAGACGCCGACTACGAGCAGTACTTC
>-|TRBV29-1|TRBJ1-2|few|13
CSALGGGNYGYTF
TGCAGCGCTTTGGGGGGAGGGAACTATGGCTACACCTTC
>-|TRBV30|TRBJ1-1|-|15
CAWSVQGRGGTEAFF
TGTGCCTGGAGTGTACAGGGCAGGGGTGGCACTGAAGCTTTCTTT
>-|TRBV7-2|TRBJ2-1|-|13
CASSLIGDNEQFF
TGTGCCAGCAGCTTAATTGGGGACAATGAGCAGTTCTTC
>TRBD1|TRBV4-1|TRBJ1-6|few|15
CASSQDRGQPSPLHF
TGCGCCAGCAGCCAAGACCGGGGACAGCCTTCACCCCTCCACTTT
>TRBD1|TRBV25-1|TRBJ1-1|few|13
CASSADRDTEAFF
TGTGCCAGCAGTGCCGACAGGGACACTGAAGCTTTCTTT
>TRBD1|TRBV30|TRBJ2-7|-|13
CAWSDRGTYEQYF
TGTGCCTGGAGTGACAGGGGAACCTACGAGCAGTACTTC
>TRBD2|TRBV29-1|TRBJ2-1|few|15
CSVNGEGTYYNEQFF
TGCAGCGTCAACGGGGAGGGGACTTACTACAATGAGCAGTTCTTC
>-|TRBV6-6|TRBJ1-1|-|15
CASSYSGDSGTEAFF
TGTGCCAGCAGTTACTCGGGGGATAGTGGCACTGAAGCTTTCTTT
>-|TRBV4-2|TRBJ1-1|-|15
CASSPQGKGVSEAFF
TGTGCCAGCAGCCCCCAGGGTAAAGGGGTCTCTGAAGCTTTCTTT
>TRBD1|TRBV6-5|TRBJ1-4|few|14
CASSLRQGDEKLFF
TGTGCCAGCAGCCTTCGACAGGGGGATGAAAAACTGTTTTTT
>-|TRBV29-1|TRBJ1-2|few|13
CSAMTGANYGYTF
TGCAGCGCAATGACAGGAGCTAACTATGGCTACACCTTC
>TRBD1|TRBV29-1|TRBJ1-3|-|12
CSVWTGRNTIYF
TGCAGCGTATGGACAGGGCGAAACACCATATATTTT
>-|TRBV5-6|TRBJ1-5|-|12
CASSSQQDRQHF
TGTGCCAGCAGCTCACAACAGGACCGCCAGCATTTT
>TRBD1|TRBV6-6|TRBJ2-1|few|12
CASRGQGNEQFF
TGTGCCAGCAGGGGACAGGGCAATGAGCAGTTCTTC
>-|TRBV29-1|TRBJ1-1|-|10
CSVEGTEAFF
TGCAGCGTTGAAGGGACTGAAGCTTTCTTT
>-|TRBV29-1|TRBJ2-7|-|13
CSVEEGKPYEQYF
TGCAGCGTTGAAGAAGGAAAGCCCTACGAGCAGTACTTC
>TRBD2|TRBV30|TRBJ2-1|few|13
CAWSVQAAGEQFF
TGTGCCTGGAGTGTACAGGCAGCGGGGGAGCAGTTCTTC
>-|TRBV28|TRBJ2-5|-|15
CASKLRAAPQETQYF
TGTGCCAGCAAACTCCGGGCAGCCCCGCAAGAGACCCAGTACTTC
>TRBD1|TRBV2|TRBJ2-7|-|13
CASSGTGDYEQYF
TGTGCCAGCAGCGGGACAGGCGATTACGAGCAGTACTTC
>TRBD1|TRBV13|TRBJ2-7|-|14
CASSLRTGPYEQYF
TGTGCCAGCAGCCTAAGGACAGGCCCCTACGAGCAGTACTTC
>-|TRBV4-3|TRBJ1-2|-|15
CASSQVGGAEHGYTF
TGCGCCAGCAGCCAAGTGGGGGGTGCGGAACATGGCTACACCTTC
>TRBD2|TRBV6-5|TRBJ2-7|-|12
CASTGTSGEQYF
TGTGCCAGCACTGGGACTAGCGGCGAGCAGTACTTC
>-|TRBV30|TRBJ1-1|few|13
CAWSVERNTEAFF
TGTGCCTGGAGTGTAGAAAGAAACACTGAAGCTTTCTTT
>-|TRBV9|TRBJ2-3|-|13
CASSVAGPDTQYF
TGTGCCAGCAGCGTAGCGGGGCCCGATACGCAGTATTTT
>-|TRBV27|TRBJ2-1|-|15
CASSLSIEAYNEQFF
TGTGCCAGCAGTTTATCGATCGAGGCCTACAATGAGCAGTTCTTC
>-|TRBV29-1|TRBJ2-1|few|13
CSVEDQDTNEQFF
TGCAGCGTTGAAGATCAGGACACCAATGAGCAGTTCTTC
>-|TRBV18|TRBJ1-1|-|15
CASSPGRAGHTEAFF
TGTGCCAGCTCACCGGGAAGGGCAGGCCACACTGAAGCTTTCTTT
>TRBD1|TRBV5-6|TRBJ2-5|-|15
CASSLDFRGLETQYF
TGTGCCAGCAGCTTGGATTTCAGGGGGCTAGAGACCCAGTACTTC
>TRBD1|TRBV25-1|TRBJ1-2|-|14
CASQRQGANYGYTF
TGTGCCAGCCAAAGGCAGGGGGCGAACTATGGCTACACCTTC